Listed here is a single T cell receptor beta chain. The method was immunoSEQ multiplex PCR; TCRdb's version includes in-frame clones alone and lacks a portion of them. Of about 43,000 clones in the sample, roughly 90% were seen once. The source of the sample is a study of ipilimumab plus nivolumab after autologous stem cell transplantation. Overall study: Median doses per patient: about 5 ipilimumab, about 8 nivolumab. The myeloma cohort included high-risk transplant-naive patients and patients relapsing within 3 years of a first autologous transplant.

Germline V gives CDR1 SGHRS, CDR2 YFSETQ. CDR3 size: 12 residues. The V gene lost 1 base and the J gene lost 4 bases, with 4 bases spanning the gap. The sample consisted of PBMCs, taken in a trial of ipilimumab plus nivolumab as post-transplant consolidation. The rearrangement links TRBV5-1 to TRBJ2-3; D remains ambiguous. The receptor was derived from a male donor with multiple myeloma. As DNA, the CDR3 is TGCGCCAGCAGCTTGAGAGCAGATACGCAGTATTTT. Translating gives CASSLRADTQYF.